The 17 T cell receptor beta chains below all came from one sample that was sequenced in a study of blood T cells in healthy people across ages. A second PCR, run for about 7 to 11 cycles, used a sample-barcoded 5' primer plus a J-beta primer mix. TCRdb re-called the 5' RACE reads through MiXCR, storing one row per CDR3 protein. The table has some 1 million distinct CDR3 sequences, more than 40% seen once. Material for sequencing was blood. The receptors here all came from a woman aged 60-75 years in good health.

The table lists this clonotype with a few counts. In nucleotides, the CDR3 is TGTGCCAGCAGCTTAGAAGCTCGGGCTTCCTTCTATGGCTACACCTTC. It translates to CASSLEARASFYGYTF. The chain joins TRBV7-8 to TRBJ1-2; D uncertain. The germline V and J ends were trimmed by 1 base and 4 bases, with 16 bases remaining between them. CDR3 length: 16 amino acids. The germline V gene encodes CDR1 SGHVS and CDR2 FQNEAQ.

This rearrangement joins TRBV24-1 to TRBJ2-3; possibly TRBD2 for D (7 bases). There are 19 residues in the CDR3. Germline V lookup: CDR1 KGHDR, CDR2 SFDVKD. Trimming shortened V by 4 bases and J by 4 bases, and 26 bases separated the two germline ends. Here the CDR3 DNA reads TGTGCCACCAGTGACCGAGGGACACTAGCGCTTTCACAGTCAGATACGCAGTATTTT. Translation gives CATSDRGTLALSQSDTQYF.

Comments on this clonotype: Sequence at one end of the junction differs from germline and may be a read error. The chain joins TRBV11-1 to TRBJ2-1, with a tentative D call TRBD2 (5 bases). The CDR3 is made up of 15 amino acids. The V gene's germline CDR1 is SGHAT and CDR2 FQDESV (reference sequence). CDR3 protein: CASGLRPLDSDEQFF. In DNA, the CDR3 is TGTGCCAGCGGCTTAAGGCCGCTGGATAGCGATGAGCAGTTCTTC.

This chain connects TRBV15 to TRBJ2-7, with 11 bases that match TRBD1. V lost 4 bases, J lost 3 bases, and 2 bases stayed unmatched. This CDR3 region has 14 residues. The germline V gene has CDR1 LNHNV and CDR2 YYDKDF (reference sequence). This CDR3 is CATSTGTGGYEQYF. The DNA of the CDR3 is TGTGCCACCAGCACCGGGACAGGGGGCTACGAGCAGTACTTC.

The sample holds many counts of this clonotype. The chain joins TRBV20-1 to TRBJ1-2; TRBD1 agrees at 9 bases. In germline, CDR1 is DFQATT, CDR2 SNEGSKA (reference sequence). CDR3 size: 13 residues. Trimming cost V 5 bases and J 5 bases; bases outside gene matches: 6. The CDR3: CSAHTTGGYGYTF. The CDR3 DNA follows: TGCAGTGCTCACACGACAGGGGGGTATGGCTACACCTTC.

This rearrangement joins TRBV27 to TRBJ1-2, with TRBD1 matching over 7 bases. Germline CDR1 MNHEY, CDR2 SMNVEV (reference sequence). The CDR3 has 18 amino acids. V was clipped by 3 bases and J by 2 bases; unmatched bases: 15. This chain's CDR3 is CASSFSRSRQGSNYGYTF. CDR3 in DNA: TGTGCCAGCAGTTTCTCTAGATCCCGACAGGGATCAAACTATGGCTACACCTTC.

The rearrangement uses TRBV12-3 or TRBV12-4 and TRBJ2-3; D is undetermined. With 5 bases removed from V and 0 bases from J, the gap between germline ends came to 9 bases. This CDR3 has 14 amino acids. The CDR3 region has the DNA TGTGCCAGCAGTCCTCGACCGAGCACAGATACGCAGTATTTT. This codes for CASSPRPSTDTQYF.

This clonotype has only a few counts. The chain has TRBV6-5 and TRBJ2-3, with TRBD2 matching over 9 bases. V dropped 6 bases and J dropped 2; count of bases not matched to a gene: 9. The CDR3 consists of 16 residues. CDR1 is MNHEY, CDR2 SVGAGI, per germline. The CDR3 here is CASSSPTSGVTDTQYF. The CDR3 DNA sequence: TGTGCCAGCAGCTCTCCGACTAGCGGAGTCACAGATACGCAGTATTTT.

This clonotype occurred a few times. This chain uses TRBV27 with TRBJ1-2; D not resolved. The CDR3 sequence is 15 residues long. Germline-derived CDR1 and CDR2 are MNHEY and SMNVEV (reference sequence). Trimming stripped 8 bases from V and 0 bases from J, with 16 bases between. CDR3 DNA sequence: TGTGCCAGCTCCCCCTACGGTGACACTAACTATGGCTACACCTTC. Translation: CASSPYGDTNYGYTF.

The sample holds a few counts of this clonotype. J is TRBJ2-3 and V is TRBV4-1, with unresolved D. Germline values: CDR1 MGHRA, CDR2 YSYEKL. V lost 1 base and J 6 bases, leaving 14 bases between the germline ends. CDR3 length: 15 residues. CDR3 protein: CASSQVGTLYDTQYF. Written as DNA, the CDR3 is TGCGCCAGCAGCCAAGTAGGTACATTGTACGATACGCAGTATTTT.

This sequence joins TRBV11-2 and TRBJ2-7; TRBD2 aligns across 7 bases. Germline lookup yields CDR1 SGHAT and CDR2 FQNNGV. J gave up 5 bases and V 0 bases, and 7 bases lay outside the gene matches. The CDR3 covers 15 residues. Written as DNA, the CDR3 is TGTGCCAGCAGCTTAGATGGCGGGGGAGGGGACGAGCAGTACTTC. Its protein is CASSLDGGGGDEQYF.

This clonotype was seen a handful of times. The chain is built from TRBV9 and TRBJ1-4, with TRBD1 matching over 7 bases. The CDR3 spans 14 residues. Germline V CDR1 and CDR2: SGDLS, YYNGEE. V was pared by 3 bases and J by 5 bases, with 4 bases of the junction left unmatched. The DNA for the CDR3 is TGTGCCAGCAGCGACAGGGGAAGCAATGAAAAACTGTTTTTT. Translated: CASSDRGSNEKLFF.

In the case of this clonotype: One end of the junction does not line up with germline, which may come from a read error. This chain joins TRBV20-1 and TRBJ2-1; D perhaps matches TRBD1 (7 bases). The germline V gene has CDR1 DFQATT and CDR2 SNEGSKA (reference sequence). The CDR3 length is 13 residues. DNA of the CDR3: TGCAGTGCCGCGGGACAGTCCTTCAATGAGCAGTTCTTC. Amino acid sequence: CSAAGQSFNEQFF.

Of note for this clonotype: A read error may account for a junction end that differs from germline. This chain links TRBV27 with TRBJ2-1; weak D call: TRBD1 (6 bases). CDR1 is MNHEY and CDR2 is SMNVEV in the germline V gene (reference sequence). This CDR3 is built from 14 residues. DNA of the CDR3: TGTGCCAACAGTTTAAGGGGGTCCGGCGATGAGCAGTTCTTC. This codes for CANSLRGSGDEQFF.

The genes are TRBV9 and TRBJ2-3, with 10 bases that match TRBD2. Trimming removed 0 bases from V and 0 bases from J; junction bases left unmatched: 7. The CDR3 runs 18 residues. CDR1 SGDLS and CDR2 YYNGEE come from the germline V gene. CDR3 region: CASSVVSSGGPSTDTQYF. The DNA of the CDR3 is TGTGCCAGCAGCGTAGTGTCTAGCGGGGGCCCTAGCACAGATACGCAGTATTTT.

This clonotype was counted between two and nine times. The CDR3 loop is CASSVFQLGASGEETQYF. CDR3 DNA sequence: TGTGCCAGCAGCGTCTTCCAACTGGGGGCTAGCGGAGAAGAGACCCAGTACTTC. The genes are TRBV9 and TRBJ2-5; maybe TRBD2 (7 bases). Trimming took 2 bases from V and 3 from J, leaving 23 bases between them. Germline lookup yields CDR1 SGDLS and CDR2 YYNGEE. The CDR3 has 18 residues.

The chain uses TRBV3-1 and TRBJ1-1, with 8 bases fitting TRBD1. CDR1 LGHDT and CDR2 YNNKEL come from the germline V gene (reference sequence). V lost 3 bases, J lost 0 bases, and 12 bases stayed unmatched. The CDR3 is 18 residues long. The CDR3 here is CASSHWTGQGGMNTEAFF. Here the CDR3 DNA reads TGTGCCAGCAGCCATTGGACAGGGCAAGGGGGCATGAACACTGAAGCTTTCTTT.